This entry describes one T cell receptor (beta chain). Its antigen is not identified. The source of the sample is a study of cytomegalovirus exposure and HLA in healthy donors. Vbeta (60) and Jbeta (13) primers were used in the PCR. Sequencing was performed with immunoSEQ multiplex PCR; in TCRdb, only in-frame clones are kept and a portion is missing. The repertoire consists of approximately 67,000 clones, with 75% to 90% occurring once and the leading ten covering about 12%. The CDR3 is 17 residues long. Trimming removed 4 bases from V and 6 bases from J, with 24 bases in between. Per the germline V gene, CDR1 is MGHDK and CDR2 is SYGVNS. General study results and limits: A further, later analysis showed that HLA-associated TCR beta chains (compared with equally common others) were more clonally expanded. Most TCR beta V segments were productive about 90% or about 30% of the time in an earlier analysis. Reported results showed that the classifier diagnosed cytomegalovirus status with high specificity and sensitivity. According to the study, around 150 TCR beta chains were cytomegalovirus-associated.

This TCR was recovered from a woman in her twenties or thirties in good health and CMV-seropositive. The sequenced sample was PBMCs. The genes are TRBV25-1 and TRBJ1-1; unclear D gene. CDR3 protein: CASSAHPGLNLHPEAFF. The CDR3 nucleotides are TGTGCCAGCAGTGCCCACCCTGGGCTGAACCTGCACCCTGAAGCTTTCTTT.